This TCR beta chain was retrieved from a study of cytomegalovirus exposure and HLA in healthy donors. It was with 60 Vbeta and 13 Jbeta primers that the PCR ran. Assay: immunoSEQ multiplex PCR; the TCRdb copy retains only in-frame clones and omits some. The data show under 200,000 clones, with roughly 83% seen just once and about 0.4% held by the top ten. Germline V lookup: CDR1 MNHNS, CDR2 SASEGT. This CDR3 has 15 residues. V lost 0 bases to trimming and J lost 5 bases; unmatched junction nucleotides: 1. Sequencing used PBMCs. This chain connects TRBV6-1 to TRBJ1-4, with 9 bases fitting TRBD1. This sequence originates from a boy under 10 years old in good health and CMV-seronegative. This CDR3 is CASSEAGQGNEKLFF. CDR3 sequence (DNA): TGTGCCAGCAGTGAAGCGGGACAGGGAAATGAAAAACTGTTTTTT.